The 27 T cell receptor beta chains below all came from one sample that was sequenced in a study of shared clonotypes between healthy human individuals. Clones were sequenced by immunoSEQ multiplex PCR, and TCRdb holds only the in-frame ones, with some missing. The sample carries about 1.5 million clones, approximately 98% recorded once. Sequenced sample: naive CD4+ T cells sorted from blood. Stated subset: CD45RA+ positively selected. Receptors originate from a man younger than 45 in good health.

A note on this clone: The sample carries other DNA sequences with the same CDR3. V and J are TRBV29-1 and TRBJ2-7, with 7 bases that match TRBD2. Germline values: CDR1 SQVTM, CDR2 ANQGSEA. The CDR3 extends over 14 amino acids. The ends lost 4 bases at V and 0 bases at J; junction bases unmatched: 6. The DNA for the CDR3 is TGCAGCGTTGGAACTAGCGCAAGCTCCTACGAGCAGTACTTC. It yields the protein CSVGTSASSYEQYF.

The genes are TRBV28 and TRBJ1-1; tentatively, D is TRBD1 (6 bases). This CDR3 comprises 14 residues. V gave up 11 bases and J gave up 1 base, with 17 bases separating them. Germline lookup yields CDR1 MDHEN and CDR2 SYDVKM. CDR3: CAGGVVGGNTEAFF. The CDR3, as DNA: TGTGCCGGCGGGGTCGTAGGGGGGAACACTGAAGCTTTCTTT. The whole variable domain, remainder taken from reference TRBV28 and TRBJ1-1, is DVKVTQSSRYLVKRTGEKVFLECVQDMDHENMFWYRQDPGLGLRLIYFSYDVKMKEKGDIPEGYSVSREKKERFSLILESASTNQTSMYLCAGGVVGGNTEAFFGQGTRLTVV.

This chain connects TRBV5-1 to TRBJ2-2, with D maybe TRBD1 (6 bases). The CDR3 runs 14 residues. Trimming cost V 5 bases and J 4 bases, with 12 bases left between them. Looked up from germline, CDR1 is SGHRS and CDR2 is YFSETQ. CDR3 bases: TGCGCCAGCAGAAATGAAGGGGGCACCGGGGAGCTGTTTTTT. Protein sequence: CASRNEGGTGELFF.

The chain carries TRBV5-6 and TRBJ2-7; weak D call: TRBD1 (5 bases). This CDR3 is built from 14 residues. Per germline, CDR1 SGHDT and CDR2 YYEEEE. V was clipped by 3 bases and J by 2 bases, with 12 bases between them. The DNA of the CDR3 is TGTGCCAGCAGCTGGTTCGACAGTACCTACGAGCAGTACTTC. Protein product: CASSWFDSTYEQYF.

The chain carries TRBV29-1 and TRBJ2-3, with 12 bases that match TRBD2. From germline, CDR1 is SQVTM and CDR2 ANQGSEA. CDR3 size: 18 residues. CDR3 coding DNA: TGCACCACAGACCTCATGACCCTAGCGGGAGGGAGCACAGATACGCAGTATTTT. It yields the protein CTTDLMTLAGGSTDTQYF.

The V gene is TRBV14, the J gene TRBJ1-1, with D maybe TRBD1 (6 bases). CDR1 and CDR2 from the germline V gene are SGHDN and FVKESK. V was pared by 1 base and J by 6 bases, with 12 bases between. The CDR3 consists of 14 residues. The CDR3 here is CASSQARGGAEAFF. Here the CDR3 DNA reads TGTGCCAGCAGCCAAGCGCGGGGGGGCGCTGAAGCTTTCTTT.

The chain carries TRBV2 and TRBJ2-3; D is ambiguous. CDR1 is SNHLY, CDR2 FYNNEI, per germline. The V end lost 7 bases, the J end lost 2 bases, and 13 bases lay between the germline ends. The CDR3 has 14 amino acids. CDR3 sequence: CASNTEPATDTQYF. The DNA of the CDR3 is TGTGCCAGCAACACAGAACCCGCCACAGATACGCAGTATTTT.

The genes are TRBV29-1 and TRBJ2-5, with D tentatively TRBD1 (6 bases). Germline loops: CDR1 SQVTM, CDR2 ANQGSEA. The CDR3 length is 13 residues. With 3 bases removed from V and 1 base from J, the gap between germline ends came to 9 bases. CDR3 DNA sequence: TGCAGCGTTGATGGCAGGGGCCAAGAGACCCAGTACTTC. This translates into CSVDGRGQETQYF.

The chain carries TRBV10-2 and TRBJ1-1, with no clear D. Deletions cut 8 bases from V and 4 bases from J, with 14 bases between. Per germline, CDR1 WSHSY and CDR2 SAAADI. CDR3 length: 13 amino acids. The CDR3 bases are TGCGCCAGCGCGGGCAAGCGGGGCACTGAAGCTTTCTTT. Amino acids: CASAGKRGTEAFF.

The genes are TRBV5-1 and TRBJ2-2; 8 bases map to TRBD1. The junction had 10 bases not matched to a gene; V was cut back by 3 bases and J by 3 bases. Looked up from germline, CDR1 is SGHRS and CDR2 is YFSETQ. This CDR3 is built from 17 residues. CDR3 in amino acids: CASSSAYRGFYTGELFF. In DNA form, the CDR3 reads TGCGCCAGCAGCTCGGCTTACAGGGGGTTCTACACCGGGGAGCTGTTTTTT. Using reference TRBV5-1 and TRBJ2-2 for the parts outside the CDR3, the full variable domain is KAGVTQTPRYLIKTRGQQVTLSCSPISGHRSVSWYQQTPGQGLQFLFEYFSETQRNKGNFPGRFSGRQFSNSRSEMNVSTLELGDSALYLCASSSAYRGFYTGELFFGEGSRLTVL.

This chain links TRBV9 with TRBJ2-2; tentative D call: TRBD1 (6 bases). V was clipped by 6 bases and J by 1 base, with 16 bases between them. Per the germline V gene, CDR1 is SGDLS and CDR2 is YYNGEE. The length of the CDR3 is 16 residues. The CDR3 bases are TGTGCCAGCAACAGGGCAGCAGCGCAGAACACCGGGGAGCTGTTTTTT. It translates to CASNRAAAQNTGELFF.

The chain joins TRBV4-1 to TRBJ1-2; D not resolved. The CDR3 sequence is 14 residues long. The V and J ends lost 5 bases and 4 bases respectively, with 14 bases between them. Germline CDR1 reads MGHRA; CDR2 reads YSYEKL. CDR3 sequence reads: CASSVRAAVYGYTF. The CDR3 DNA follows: TGCGCCAGCAGCGTTAGAGCGGCAGTCTATGGCTACACCTTC.

The CDR3 loop reads CASSLSGGTTNYGYTF. CDR3 bases: TGTGCCAGCAGTTTATCAGGGGGGACAACTAACTATGGCTACACCTTC. The rearrangement links TRBV28 to TRBJ1-2; 7 bases map to TRBD1. V trimming: 1 base; J trimming: 0 bases; junction bases outside the gene matches: 5. Germline V lookup: CDR1 MDHEN, CDR2 SYDVKM. The CDR3 has 16 residues.

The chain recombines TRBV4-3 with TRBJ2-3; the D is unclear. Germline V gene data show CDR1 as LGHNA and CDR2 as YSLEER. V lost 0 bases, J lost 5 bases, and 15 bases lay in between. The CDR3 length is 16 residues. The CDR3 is CASSQDVRSWGDTQYF. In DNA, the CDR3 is TGCGCCAGCAGCCAAGATGTCAGGTCATGGGGAGATACGCAGTATTTT.

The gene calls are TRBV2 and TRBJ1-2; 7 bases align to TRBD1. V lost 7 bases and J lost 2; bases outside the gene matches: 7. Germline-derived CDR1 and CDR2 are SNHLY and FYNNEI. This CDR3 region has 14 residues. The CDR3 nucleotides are TGTGCCAGCACACCACAGGGGACAAACTATGGCTACACCTTC. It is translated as CASTPQGTNYGYTF.

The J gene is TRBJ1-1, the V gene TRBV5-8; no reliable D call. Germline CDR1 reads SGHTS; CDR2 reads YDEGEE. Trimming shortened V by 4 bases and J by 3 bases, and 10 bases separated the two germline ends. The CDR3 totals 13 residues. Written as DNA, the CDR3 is TGTGCCAGCAGCATTCCCTGGCACACTGAAGCTTTCTTT. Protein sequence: CASSIPWHTEAFF.

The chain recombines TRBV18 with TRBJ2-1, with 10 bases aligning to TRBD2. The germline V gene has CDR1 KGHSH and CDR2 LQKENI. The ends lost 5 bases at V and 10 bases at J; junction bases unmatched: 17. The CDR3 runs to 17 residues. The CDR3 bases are TGTGCCAGCTCAACCAGGGAGTCCGGGACTAGCGTCTCCGAGCAGTTCTTC. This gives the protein CASSTRESGTSVSEQFF.

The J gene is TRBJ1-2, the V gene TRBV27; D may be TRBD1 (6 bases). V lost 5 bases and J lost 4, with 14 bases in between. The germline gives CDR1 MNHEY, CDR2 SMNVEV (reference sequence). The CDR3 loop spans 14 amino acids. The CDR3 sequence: CASSAGDTGYGYTF. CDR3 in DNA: TGTGCCAGCAGTGCGGGGGACACCGGCTATGGCTACACCTTC.

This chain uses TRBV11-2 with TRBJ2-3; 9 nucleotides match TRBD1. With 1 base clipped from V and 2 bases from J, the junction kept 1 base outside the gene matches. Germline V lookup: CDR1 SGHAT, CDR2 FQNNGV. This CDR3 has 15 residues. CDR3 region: CASSLGTGDTDTQYF. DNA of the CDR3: TGTGCCAGCAGCTTAGGGACAGGGGACACAGATACGCAGTATTTT. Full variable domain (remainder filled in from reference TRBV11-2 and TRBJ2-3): EAGVAQSPRYKIIEKRQSVAFWCNPISGHATLYWYQQILGQGPKLLIQFQNNGVVDDSQLPKDRFSAERLKGVDSTLKIQPAKLEDSAVYLCASSLGTGDTDTQYFGPGTRLTVL.

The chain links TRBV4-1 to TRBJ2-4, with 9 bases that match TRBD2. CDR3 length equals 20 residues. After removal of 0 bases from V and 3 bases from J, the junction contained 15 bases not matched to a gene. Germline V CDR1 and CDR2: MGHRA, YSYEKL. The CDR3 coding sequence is TGCGCCAGCAGCCAAGATTCTGGTGCGGGAGGGCCTTTAGGCAAAAACATTCAGTACTTC. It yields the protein CASSQDSGAGGPLGKNIQYF.

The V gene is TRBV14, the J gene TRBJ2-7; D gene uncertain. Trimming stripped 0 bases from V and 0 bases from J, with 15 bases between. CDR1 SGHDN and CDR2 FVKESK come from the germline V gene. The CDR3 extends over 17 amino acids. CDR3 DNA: TGTGCCAGCAGCCAAGATTGGGCGCGGCCCCCCTCCTACGAGCAGTACTTC. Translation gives CASSQDWARPPSYEQYF.

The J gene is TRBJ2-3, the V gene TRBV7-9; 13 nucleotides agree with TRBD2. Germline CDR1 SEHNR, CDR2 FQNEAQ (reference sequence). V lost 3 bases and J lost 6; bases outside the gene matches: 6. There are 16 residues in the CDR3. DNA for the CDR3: TGTGCCAGCAGCTTTGGACTAGCGGGAGCCATGGATACGCAGTATTTT. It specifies CASSFGLAGAMDTQYF.

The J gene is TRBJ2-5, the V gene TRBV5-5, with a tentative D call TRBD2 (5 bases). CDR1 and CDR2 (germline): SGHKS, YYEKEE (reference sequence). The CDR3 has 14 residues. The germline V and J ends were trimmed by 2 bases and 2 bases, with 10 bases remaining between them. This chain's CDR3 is CASSFERIQETQYF. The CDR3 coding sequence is TGTGCCAGCAGCTTCGAGCGGATTCAAGAGACCCAGTACTTC.

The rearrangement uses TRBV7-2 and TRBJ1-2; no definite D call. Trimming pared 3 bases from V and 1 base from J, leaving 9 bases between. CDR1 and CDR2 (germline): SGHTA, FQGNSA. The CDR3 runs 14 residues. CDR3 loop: CASSFQENNYGYTF. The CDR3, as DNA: TGTGCCAGCAGCTTTCAGGAGAATAACTATGGCTACACCTTC.

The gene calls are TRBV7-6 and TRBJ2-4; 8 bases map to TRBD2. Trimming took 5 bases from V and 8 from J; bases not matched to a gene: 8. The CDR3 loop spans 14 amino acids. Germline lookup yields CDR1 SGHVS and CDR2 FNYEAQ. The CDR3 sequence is CASSRGGSGDIQYF. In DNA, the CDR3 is TGTGCCAGCAGCCGGGGGGGTAGCGGGGACATTCAGTACTTC.

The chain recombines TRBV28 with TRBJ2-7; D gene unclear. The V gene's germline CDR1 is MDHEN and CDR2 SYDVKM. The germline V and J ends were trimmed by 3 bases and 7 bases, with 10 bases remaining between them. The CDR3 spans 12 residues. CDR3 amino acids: CASSFEVTEQYF. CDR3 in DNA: TGTGCCAGCAGTTTTGAGGTGACTGAGCAGTACTTC. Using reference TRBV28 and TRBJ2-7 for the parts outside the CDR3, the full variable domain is DVKVTQSSRYLVKRTGEKVFLECVQDMDHENMFWYRQDPGLGLRLIYFSYDVKMKEKGDIPEGYSVSREKKERFSLILESASTNQTSMYLCASSFEVTEQYFGPGTRLTVT.

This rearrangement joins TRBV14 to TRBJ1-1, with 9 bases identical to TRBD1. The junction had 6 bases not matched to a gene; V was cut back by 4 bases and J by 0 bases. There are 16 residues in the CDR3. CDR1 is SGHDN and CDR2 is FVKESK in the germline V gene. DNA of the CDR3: TGTGCCAGCAGCCTAGGACAGGGGTCCATGAACACTGAAGCTTTCTTT. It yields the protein CASSLGQGSMNTEAFF.